This T cell receptor (beta chain) was documented in a study of T cell repertoires in cytomegalovirus infection. For the study at large: Used in the study were CMV epitopes, some recently identified and HLA-C-restricted, others well-studied and HLA-B-restricted.

This CDR3 has 14 residues. Trimming shortened V by 5 bases and J by 3 bases, and 11 bases separated the two germline ends. Per the germline V gene, CDR1 is SGHVS and CDR2 is FQNEAQ. Findings of the study overall: There were HLA-C-restricted CMV-specific TCR beta clonotypes dominating the ex vivo response.

TCRdb passed the reads through MiXCR, listing each CDR3 protein once. This sample has roughly 150,000 distinct CDR3 sequences; 30% to 40% occur once, and the top ten carry 45% to 60%. In its sample, this clonotype was seen many times. What it binds is not known. The rearrangement uses TRBV7-8 and TRBJ2-1; D is possibly TRBD2 (5 bases). This sequence was found in a human donor in good health (CMV status not recorded). Some clones in this sample may be carry-over from other donors' samples. The material sequenced was CD8+ T cells from cultured PBMCs, taken from culture after CMV antigen stimulation. CDR3 sequence reads: CASSLQRFYNEQFF. CDR3 nucleotides: TGTGCCAGCAGCCTACAGCGGTTCTACAATGAGCAGTTCTTC.